The 15 T cell receptor beta chains given below trace back to one sample, sequenced in a study of blood T cell repertoires in COVID-19. TCRdb's copy holds only in-frame clones and misses some; the assay was immunoSEQ multiplex PCR. This sample has more than 300,000 clones, with more than 75% found just once. The sample comprised peripheral blood. Receptor source: a woman aged 25 to 39 with COVID-19, enrolled during active disease.

This sequence joins TRBV15 and TRBJ2-1; the match to TRBD2 covers 14 bases. Germline-derived CDR1 and CDR2 are LNHNV and YYDKDF (reference sequence). This CDR3 contains 18 residues. J lost 9 bases, V lost 0 bases, and 10 bases had no gene match. CDR3 DNA sequence: TGTGCCACCAGCAGAGATCTGGGACTAGCGGGAGTTGGGCGTGAGCAGTTCTTC. This gives the protein CATSRDLGLAGVGREQFF. The full variable domain, with the rest looked up from reference TRBV15 and TRBJ2-1, is DAMVIQNPRYQVTQFGKPVTLSCSQTLNHNVMYWYQQKSSQAPKLLFHYYDKDFNNEADTPDNFQSRRPNTSFCFLDIRSPGLGDTAMYLCATSRDLGLAGVGREQFFGPGTRLTVL.

The chain employs TRBV4-3 and TRBJ2-7, with D maybe TRBD1 (6 bases). This CDR3 is 14 amino acids long. Per germline, CDR1 LGHNA and CDR2 YSLEER. Trimming took off 0 bases at V and 4 bases at J, with 10 bases between the two ends. CDR3 nucleotides: TGCGCCAGCAGCCAAGATAACAGGGCGTACGAGCAGTACTTC. Its protein is CASSQDNRAYEQYF.

The chain carries TRBV21-1 and TRBJ1-5; the table's D call TRBD1 went unverified against the DNA. TRBV21-1 is a pseudogene locus. The CDR3 has 17 residues. CDR3 sequence (DNA): TGTGCCAGCACCCCCGGACAGTTTGCCTATAGCAATCAGCCCCAGCATTTT. Amino acids: CASTPGQFAYSNQPQHF.

The genes are TRBV24-1 and TRBJ2-3, with 9 bases aligning to TRBD2. Germline V gives CDR1 KGHDR, CDR2 SFDVKD. This CDR3 is built from 16 residues. The V and J ends lost 4 bases and 3 bases, in that order; junction bases with no gene match: 7. CDR3 residues: CATSDRGRADTDTQYF. The CDR3 coding sequence is TGTGCCACCAGTGACCGCGGGAGGGCCGATACAGATACGCAGTATTTT.

The CDR3 spells CASSPSPGLVSTGELFF. CDR3 DNA: TGTGCCAGCAGCCCGAGCCCGGGACTAGTCTCCACCGGGGAGCTGTTTTTT. This chain uses TRBV7-3 with TRBJ2-2; 8 bases match TRBD2. The CDR3 loop spans 17 amino acids. Germline CDR1 reads SGHTA; CDR2 reads FQGTGA. J was trimmed by 4 bases and V by 5 bases; bases with no gene match: 12.

The chain has TRBV6-4 and TRBJ2-3; maybe TRBD2 (6 bases). From germline, CDR1 is MRHNA and CDR2 SNTAGT. V lost 3 bases and J lost 7, with 11 bases in between. The length of the CDR3 is 13 residues. This chain's CDR3 is CASSETAGHTQYF. For the CDR3, the DNA is TGTGCCAGCAGTGAAACAGCGGGCCATACGCAGTATTTT.

This clone was found a few times. The gene calls are TRBV4-2 and TRBJ2-2; 13 bases fit TRBD2. The CDR3 is 15 residues long. The germline gives CDR1 LGHNA, CDR2 YNFKEQ. With 8 bases clipped from V and 4 bases from J, the junction kept 4 bases outside the gene matches. CDR3 region: CASGLAGETTGELFF. CDR3 coding DNA: TGTGCCAGCGGACTAGCGGGAGAGACCACCGGGGAGCTGTTTTTT.

The chain uses TRBV2 and TRBJ2-7; D is possibly TRBD1 (5 bases). Trimming pared 2 bases from V and 3 bases from J, leaving 11 bases between. Germline V lookup: CDR1 SNHLY, CDR2 FYNNEI. The CDR3 runs to 14 residues. The CDR3 sequence: CASSEQQVGYEQYF. In DNA, the CDR3 is TGTGCCAGCAGTGAACAACAGGTCGGCTACGAGCAGTACTTC.

This clone appeared a few times. The chain is built from TRBV2 and TRBJ2-1; 10 bases line up with TRBD2. The CDR3 runs 15 residues. The junction had 3 bases not matched to a gene; V was cut back by 4 bases and J by 3 bases. From germline, CDR1 is SNHLY and CDR2 FYNNEI. The CDR3 loop is CASSVTSGDYNEQFF. The CDR3 bases are TGTGCCAGCAGTGTTACTAGCGGGGACTACAATGAGCAGTTCTTC.

The rearrangement joins TRBV6-4 to TRBJ2-7, with TRBD2 matching 8 bases. V was clipped by 0 bases and J by 2 bases; unmatched bases: 15. Per germline, CDR1 MRHNA and CDR2 SNTAGT. The CDR3 consists of 19 residues. The DNA for the CDR3 is TGTGCCAGCAGTGACTCGCCCCTATTATTAGAGCGGGGGACCTACGAGCAGTACTTC. Translated: CASSDSPLLLERGTYEQYF.

V gene TRBV4-1 combines with J gene TRBJ2-3; 10 bases align to TRBD2. This CDR3 region has 14 residues. J gave up 6 bases and V 4 bases, and 4 bases lay outside the gene matches. Germline lookup yields CDR1 MGHRA and CDR2 YSYEKL. CDR3 DNA sequence: TGCGCCAGCAGCCTTTCTAGCGGGAGTGATACGCAGTATTTT. It encodes CASSLSSGSDTQYF.

The CDR3 is CASTHRGGETQYF. For the CDR3, the DNA is TGTGCCAGCACCCACCGGGGAGGCGAGACCCAGTACTTC. This sequence joins TRBV7-8 and TRBJ2-5, with D maybe TRBD2 (6 bases). There are 13 residues in the CDR3. CDR1 and CDR2 from the germline V gene are SGHVS and FQNEAQ. Trimming pared 7 bases from V and 5 bases from J, leaving 14 bases between.

This clone showed up just once. The chain uses TRBV6-5 and TRBJ2-3; 9 bases align to TRBD1. This CDR3 has 15 residues. Losses at the gene ends were 6 bases for V and 3 bases for J; bases not matched to a gene: 7. Germline V lookup: CDR1 MNHEY, CDR2 SVGAGI. The CDR3 DNA reads TGTGCCAGCAGGAGACAGGGGGTTGGGACAGATACGCAGTATTTT. Protein: CASRRQGVGTDTQYF.

This clone was counted a single time. This sequence joins TRBV4-1 and TRBJ2-7, with 14 nucleotides matching TRBD2. Looked up from germline, CDR1 is MGHRA and CDR2 is YSYEKL. V dropped 0 bases and J dropped 4; count of bases not matched to a gene: 5. This CDR3 comprises 17 residues. CDR3 residues: CASSQEGGTSGRYEQYF. The CDR3 DNA sequence: TGCGCCAGCAGCCAAGAGGGAGGGACTAGCGGGAGATACGAGCAGTACTTC.

The V gene is TRBV2, the J gene TRBJ1-4; D is undetermined. V lost 2 bases and J lost 5, with 12 bases in between. The CDR3 extends over 15 amino acids. In germline, CDR1 is SNHLY, CDR2 FYNNEI. The CDR3 DNA is TGTGCCAGCAGTGAACTGGGGAGATTGAATGAAAAACTGTTTTTT. It is translated as CASSELGRLNEKLFF.